The present entry profiles one TCR beta chain with its context. The antigen is not known. This sample was included in a study of T cell repertoires in aging, cancer and after chemotherapy. Notes on the study in general: Rebound thymic output was suggested by rising median generation probability during chemotherapy in each cancer cohort.

TCR beta rearrangements were amplified from peripheral blood genomic DNA. A mixed TRB-A/B primer pool amplified rearranged TRB by multiplex touch-down PCR. Each CDR3 protein is one row after TCRdb ran MiXCR on the multiplex PCR reads. The sample has around 1,800 distinct CDR3 sequences; roughly 32% are singletons. There are 16 residues in the CDR3. Looked up from germline, CDR1 is SGHDT and CDR2 is YYEEEE. V was pared by 0 bases and J by 14 bases, with 14 bases of the junction left unmatched. The specimen sequenced was blood. The gene calls are TRBV5-6 and TRBJ1-6, with TRBD1 matching 7 bases. The sequence was obtained from a human donor with a blood cancer. The CDR3 sequence: CASSLVGQRDLWALHF. DNA for the CDR3: TGTGCCAGCAGCTTGGTGGGACAGCGGGACCTTTGGGCCCTCCACTTT. Full variable domain (outside the CDR3, taken from reference TRBV5-6 and TRBJ1-6): DAGVTQSPTHLIKTRGQQVTLRCSPKSGHDTVSWYQQALGQGPQFIFQYYEEEERQRGNFPDRFSGHQFPNYSSELNVNALLLGDSALYLCASSLVGQRDLWALHFGNGTRLTVT.